This T cell receptor beta chain was captured in a study of CD8 T cells in Susac syndrome. cDNA came from roughly 0.53 to 1 ug RNA primed by random hexamers. A multiplex approach, immunoSEQ multiplex PCR, amplified TCR beta CDR3 across 54 Vbeta and 13 Jbeta. TCRdb analysed the immunoSEQ multiplex PCR reads with MiXCR anew, one entry per CDR3 protein. Counted here are under 200,000 distinct CDR3 sequences, roughly 92% occurring once; the ten biggest clones make up 0.1%. CDR1 is MNHEY, CDR2 SMNVEV, per germline (reference sequence). This CDR3 contains 15 residues. Trimming removed 0 bases at V and 4 bases at J, with 12 bases between. As controls, healthy donors matched for age and sex were used. TEMRA cells were enriched by FACS, and CD4+ and CD8+ T cells were negatively isolated. About this clonotype: What it binds is unknown.

Study-wide results and limits: A relatively small number of individuals underwent TCR sequencing and HLA analysis.

The sequenced sample consisted of CD4+ T cells from PBMCs. The chain uses TRBV27 and TRBJ1-2; maybe TRBD1 (6 bases). The source of this sequence is a human donor in good health. The CDR3: CASSLSGAGGYGYTF. In DNA form, the CDR3 reads TGTGCCAGCAGTTTATCGGGGGCCGGGGGCTATGGCTACACCTTC.